This T cell receptor beta chain was profiled in a study of blood T cell repertoires in COVID-19. Study information: Both acute and convalescent COVID-19 samples were obtained from the United States, Italy and Spain. T cells, B-cell-depleted T cells, or PBMCs provided the cDNA or gDNA that served as material.

Germline loops: CDR1 SGHNT, CDR2 YENEEA. V was shortened by 6 bases and J by 5 bases, with 13 bases between the two germline ends. The CDR3 runs 13 residues. As processed by the authors: Cell counts per sample came from amplifying reference gene primers. TCRdb keeps only in-frame clones here, not all; method: immunoSEQ multiplex PCR. The D gene and trimming were derived from the DNA, and the V and J assignments and clone size from that table. Of approximately 170,000 clones listed, 86% are singletons. The chain carries TRBV11-3 and TRBJ1-1; no clear D. This receptor was obtained from a woman between 70 and 85 years old with acute or convalescent COVID-19. The specimen sequenced was peripheral blood. CDR3 nucleotide sequence: TGTGCCAGCAGAAAGCCAGCGGGGACTGAAGCTTTCTTT. Translating it yields CASRKPAGTEAFF.